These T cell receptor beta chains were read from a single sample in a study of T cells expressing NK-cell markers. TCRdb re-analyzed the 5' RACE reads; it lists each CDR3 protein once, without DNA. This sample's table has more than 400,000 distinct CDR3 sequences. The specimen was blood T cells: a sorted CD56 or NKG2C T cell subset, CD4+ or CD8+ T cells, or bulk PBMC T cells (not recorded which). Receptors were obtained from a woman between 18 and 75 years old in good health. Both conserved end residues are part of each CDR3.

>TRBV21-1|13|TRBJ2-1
CATPWGSHNEQFF
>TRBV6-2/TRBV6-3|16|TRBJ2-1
CASSYSIRGSYNEQFF
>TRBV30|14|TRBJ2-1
CAWSLDKSYNEQFF
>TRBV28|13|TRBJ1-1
CASSHPLVTEAFF
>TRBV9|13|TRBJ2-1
CASRTDGYNEQFF
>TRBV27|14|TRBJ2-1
CASRQGSSYNEQFF
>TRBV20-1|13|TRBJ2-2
CSASVTAPGELFF
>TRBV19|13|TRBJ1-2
CAIRNWGGDGYTF
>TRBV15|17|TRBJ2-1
CATSSTGTLSSYNEQFF
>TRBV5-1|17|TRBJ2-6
CASSSLAGFSGANVLTF
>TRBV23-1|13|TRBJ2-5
CASTPYSSETQYF
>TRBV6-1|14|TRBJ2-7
CASSQNTVSYEQYF
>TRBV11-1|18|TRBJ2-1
CASSSWGVHPSTYNEQFF
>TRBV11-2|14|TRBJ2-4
CASSLVDSANIQYF
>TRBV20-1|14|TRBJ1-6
CSASQRRENSPLHF
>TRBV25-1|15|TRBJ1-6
CASVGTTGENSPLHF
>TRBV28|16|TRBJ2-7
CASSFPRGGLAYEQYF
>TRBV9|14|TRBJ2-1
CASSVEEGYNEQFF
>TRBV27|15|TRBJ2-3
CASSLLPSGTDTQYF
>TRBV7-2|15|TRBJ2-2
CASSLLGNWAGELFF
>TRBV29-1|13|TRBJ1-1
CSVAQGRDTEAFF
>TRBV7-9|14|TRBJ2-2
CASSPPPNTGELFF
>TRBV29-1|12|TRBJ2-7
CSVQASSYEQYF
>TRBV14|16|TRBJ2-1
CASSPPGLAGVSEQFF
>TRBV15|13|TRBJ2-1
CATSRDKYNEQFF
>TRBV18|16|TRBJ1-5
CASSLTGAGGNQPQHF
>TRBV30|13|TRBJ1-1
CAWSLTGNTEAFF
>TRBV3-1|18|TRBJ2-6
CASGLDRVAASGANVLTF
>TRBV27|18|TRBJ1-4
CASSRRDPTATANEKLFF
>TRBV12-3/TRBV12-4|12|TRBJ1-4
CASKQGNEKLFF
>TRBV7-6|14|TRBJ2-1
CASSPSNRANEQFF
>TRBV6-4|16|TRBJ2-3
CASSDSAGGNTDTQYF
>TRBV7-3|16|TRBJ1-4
CASSLDAGVPNEKLFF
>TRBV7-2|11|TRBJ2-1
CASSLVFEQFF
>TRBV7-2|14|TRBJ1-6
CASIPIGDNSPLHF
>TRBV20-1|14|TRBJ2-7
CSAGGGLAGYEQYF
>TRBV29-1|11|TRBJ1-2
CSVRGEYGYTF
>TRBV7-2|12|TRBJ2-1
CASSLLAYEQFF
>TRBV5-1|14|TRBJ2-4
CASSPQGQGNIQYF
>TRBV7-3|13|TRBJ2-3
CASSFGQGDTQYF
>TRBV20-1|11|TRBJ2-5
CSASGLRTQYF
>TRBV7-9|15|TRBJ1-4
CASSLEQGAGEKLFF